The clone carrying this TCR beta chain was detected a few times. This record belongs to a study of cytomegalovirus exposure and HLA in healthy donors. With 60 Vbeta and 13 Jbeta primers, the PCR was carried out. The table came from immunoSEQ multiplex PCR; TCRdb's copy has only in-frame clones and leaves some out. The sample has about 110,000 clones, about 61% seen once. The CDR3 spans 13 residues. In germline, CDR1 is MDHEN, CDR2 SYDVKM. V lost 10 bases, J lost 0 bases, and 5 bases stayed unmatched. Sequenced input: PBMCs. The TCR originated in a woman aged 25 to 39 in good health and CMV-seronegative. The chain combines TRBV28 with TRBJ1-1; 7 bases fit TRBD1. The CDR3 protein is CATTGTMNTEAFF. In DNA, the CDR3 is TGTGCCACGACAGGGACCATGAACACTGAAGCTTTCTTT. The full variable domain, in which reference TRBV28 and TRBJ1-1 provide the parts outside the CDR3, is DVKVTQSSRYLVKRTGEKVFLECVQDMDHENMFWYRQDPGLGLRLIYFSYDVKMKEKGDIPEGYSVSREKKERFSLILESASTNQTSMYLCATTGTMNTEAFFGQGTRLTVV.